Presented here are 24 T cell receptor beta chains from one specimen sequenced in a study of PD-1 blockade in classical Hodgkin lymphoma. As for time point: cycle 4 day 1 (C4D1), after 6 weeks of nivolumab. In every patient, relapse followed autologous stem cell transplantation, while exposure to brentuximab vedotin differed. Using immunoSEQ multiplex PCR, the repertoire was profiled, and TCRdb retains in-frame clones only, with some absent. This sample has 15,000 to 20,000 clones, with around 81% found just once. The starting material was peripheral blood mononuclear cells (PBMCs), obtained before the fourth cycle of nivolumab. Receptors originate from a human donor with classical Hodgkin lymphoma.

As to this clone: Other DNA sequences in the sample encode the same CDR3. The rearrangement joins TRBV25-1 to TRBJ2-7; maybe TRBD2 (5 bases). Trimming removed 3 bases at V and 4 bases at J, with 13 bases between. This CDR3 contains 14 residues. Germline V gene lookup returns CDR1 MGHDK and CDR2 SYGVNS. CDR3 sequence reads: CASSEALGMYEQYF. In nucleotides, the CDR3 is TGTGCCAGCAGTGAGGCACTAGGGATGTACGAGCAGTACTTC.

DNA for the CDR3: TGTGCCAGCAGCTCAGGGGAAGGTGCAGCCGGGGAGCTGTTTTTT. Translation gives CASSSGEGAAGELFF. The chain combines TRBV11-3 with TRBJ2-2, with a weak D call TRBD1 (6 bases). The CDR3 has 15 amino acids. The germline V gene has CDR1 SGHNT and CDR2 YENEEA. V was clipped by 4 bases and J by 6 bases, with 15 bases between them.

The chain combines TRBV28 with TRBJ1-5; the D gene is possibly TRBD1 (6 bases). CDR3 length: 16 residues. Per germline, CDR1 MDHEN and CDR2 SYDVKM. V gave up 3 bases and J gave up 0 bases, with 12 bases separating them. CDR3 in DNA: TGTGCCAGCAGTTTGGACACAGGGTATAGCAATCAGCCCCAGCATTTT. Its protein is CASSLDTGYSNQPQHF.

The chain links TRBV2 to TRBJ1-1; D is possibly TRBD1 (6 bases). The germline CDR1 and CDR2 sequences are SNHLY and FYNNEI. There are 14 residues in the CDR3. The germline V and J ends were trimmed by 2 bases and 12 bases, with 19 bases remaining between them. The CDR3 here is CASSELRQVERPFF. The DNA for the CDR3 is TGTGCCAGCAGTGAACTCCGACAGGTGGAGAGACCTTTCTTT.

The V and J genes are TRBV19 and TRBJ2-6; D unresolved. Trimming shortened V by 5 bases and J by 3 bases, and 8 bases separated the two germline ends. Germline CDR1 and CDR2: LNHDA and SQIVND (reference sequence). The CDR3 contains 14 residues. CDR3 nucleotide sequence: TGTGCCAGTAGTTTCCGGGTTGGGGCCAACGTCCTGACTTTC. This codes for CASSFRVGANVLTF. Full variable domain (rest looked up from reference TRBV19 and TRBJ2-6): DGGITQSPKYLFRKEGQNVTLSCEQNLNHDAMYWYRQDPGQGLRLIYYSQIVNDFQKGDIAEGYSVSREKKESFPLTVTSAQKNPTAFYLCASSFRVGANVLTFGAGSRLTVL.

The V call is TRBV6-5, the J call TRBJ2-7; TRBD1 matches 8 bases. This CDR3 has 15 amino acids. From germline, CDR1 is MNHEY and CDR2 SVGAGI. Trimming took 5 bases from V and 4 from J; bases not matched to a gene: 10. The CDR3 DNA sequence: TGTGCCAGCAGTCAGGGGGCCGACCTATGGTACGAGCAGTACGTC. Encoded protein: CASSQGADLWYEQYV.

The chain recombines TRBV19 with TRBJ1-2, with D perhaps TRBD1 (6 bases). Germline V lookup: CDR1 LNHDA, CDR2 SQIVND (reference sequence). CDR3 length equals 16 residues. The ends were cut back, 7 bases at V and 0 bases at J, with 18 bases in the middle. The CDR3 spells CASNLDLQGTNYGYTF. The CDR3 DNA reads TGTGCCAGTAATTTAGACCTACAGGGAACTAACTATGGCTACACCTTC.

The genes are TRBV6-1 and TRBJ1-5, with 8 positions matching TRBD1. The CDR3 covers 14 residues. Germline V gene sequence: CDR1 MNHNS, CDR2 SASEGT. V was clipped by 7 bases and J by 7 bases; unmatched bases: 9. CDR3 sequence: CASTDRGWVQPQHF. The CDR3 DNA reads TGTGCCAGCACAGACAGGGGATGGGTGCAGCCCCAGCATTTT.

The chain combines TRBV28 with TRBJ1-5; D call uncertain. Per the germline V gene, CDR1 is MDHEN and CDR2 is SYDVKM. V was clipped by 2 bases and J by 6 bases, with 11 bases between them. The CDR3 has 14 amino acids. CDR3 bases: TGTGCCAGCAGTTTACAAGGGCGGGTTCAGCCCCAGCATTTT. Encoded protein: CASSLQGRVQPQHF.

The chain combines TRBV7-1 with TRBJ1-1, with 11 bases that match TRBD1. TRBV7-1 is identified as an open reading frame with a role that is uncertain. Trimming removed 5 bases from V and 2 bases from J; junction bases left unmatched: 7. The CDR3 runs 16 residues. CDR3 sequence reads: CASSPGTGGLNTEAFF. The CDR3 coding sequence is TGTGCCAGCAGCCCCGGGACAGGGGGGTTAAACACTGAAGCTTTCTTT.

CDR3 coding DNA: TGTGCCAGCACGCGGGACAGGGCCTATCAGCCCCAGCATTTT. As protein: CASTRDRAYQPQHF. The rearrangement joins TRBV2 to TRBJ1-5, with 9 bases matching TRBD1. The V gene's germline CDR1 is SNHLY and CDR2 FYNNEI. The junction had 6 bases not matched to a gene; V was cut back by 7 bases and J by 5 bases. This CDR3 region has 14 residues.

V and J are TRBV29-1 and TRBJ1-2, with 7 bases identical to TRBD1. Trimming at V came to 6 bases and at J to 5 bases, leaving 6 bases not matched to a gene. This CDR3 is built from 12 residues. Germline values: CDR1 SQVTM, CDR2 ANQGSEA. Written as DNA, the CDR3 is TGCAGCGTCGACAGGGCCCTTTATGGCTACACCTTC. Residues: CSVDRALYGYTF.

The rearrangement joins TRBV4-3 to TRBJ1-2; a possible D gene is TRBD1 (5 bases). Trimming took off 3 bases at V and 3 bases at J, with 14 bases between the two ends. Germline V CDR1 and CDR2: LGHNA, YSLEER. This CDR3 is 15 amino acids long. CDR3 nucleotide sequence: TGCGCCAGCAGCCAGGACCGCAGGGATCACTATGGCTACACCTTC. Amino acids: CASSQDRRDHYGYTF.

The chain employs TRBV28 and TRBJ2-3, with a weak D call TRBD1 (6 bases). The CDR3 has 16 residues. Germline-derived CDR1 and CDR2 are MDHEN and SYDVKM. V lost 6 bases, J lost 4 bases, and 20 bases lay in between. The CDR3 reads CASSGDTWKDPDTQYF. DNA for the CDR3: TGTGCCAGCAGCGGGGACACCTGGAAGGACCCAGATACGCAGTATTTT.

The chain recombines TRBV9 with TRBJ1-1; D perhaps matches TRBD1 (5 bases). This CDR3 contains 16 residues. Per the germline V gene, CDR1 is SGDLS and CDR2 is YYNGEE. V dropped 3 bases and J dropped 4 bases, with 19 bases sitting between them. The chain's CDR3 is CASSGGPDPGITEAFF. The CDR3 nucleotides are TGTGCCAGCAGCGGGGGACCGGACCCAGGGATCACTGAAGCTTTCTTT.

The chain couples TRBV5-1 to TRBJ1-2; no definite D call. Per germline, CDR1 SGHRS and CDR2 YFSETQ. Trimming cost V 5 bases and J 2 bases, with 7 bases left between them. This CDR3 is built from 12 residues. The CDR3 sequence: CASSLPNYGYTF. DNA for the CDR3: TGCGCCAGCAGTCTACCCAACTATGGCTACACCTTC.

The V call is TRBV29-1, the J call TRBJ2-5; D remains ambiguous. The CDR3 runs to 12 residues. The V gene lost 3 bases and the J gene lost 2 bases, with 7 bases spanning the gap. Germline CDR1 SQVTM, CDR2 ANQGSEA. The CDR3 is CSVDISQETQYF. CDR3 in DNA: TGCAGCGTTGATATAAGTCAAGAGACCCAGTACTTC.

The chain combines TRBV28 with TRBJ1-6, with D perhaps matching TRBD1 (5 bases). V was cut by 5 bases and J by 13 bases, with 12 bases left in between. Germline V gene data show CDR1 as MDHEN and CDR2 as SYDVKM. The CDR3 is 12 amino acids. DNA of the CDR3: TGTGCCAGCAGTCTTGGCTGGGGGCCCCTCCACTTT. As protein: CASSLGWGPLHF.

This chain links TRBV5-1 with TRBJ2-1; TRBD2 matches at 12 bases. Germline trimming cut 2 bases from V and 5 bases from J; bases unmatched to any gene: 5. CDR3 length equals 16 residues. CDR1 is SGHRS and CDR2 is YFSETQ in the germline V gene. CDR3 loop: CASSFPGLAGHNEQFF. DNA for the CDR3: TGCGCCAGCAGCTTTCCGGGACTAGCGGGCCACAATGAGCAGTTCTTC.

The chain recombines TRBV6-5 with TRBJ2-7; 12 bases line up with TRBD1. J was trimmed by 5 bases and V by 6 bases; bases with no gene match: 8. The CDR3 spans 15 residues. CDR1 MNHEY and CDR2 SVGAGI come from the germline V gene. This chain's CDR3 is CASSPGTGGRDEQYF. The CDR3, as DNA: TGTGCCAGCAGCCCCGGGACAGGGGGCAGGGACGAGCAGTACTTC.

This clone was counted a few times. This rearrangement joins TRBV27 to TRBJ1-5, with D possibly being TRBD1 (6 bases). The CDR3 spans 16 residues. Germline V gene data show CDR1 as MNHEY and CDR2 as SMNVEV (reference sequence). Trimming pared 5 bases from V and 7 bases from J, leaving 21 bases between. The CDR3 protein is CASSPTPSGVGQPQHF. The CDR3 DNA follows: TGTGCCAGCAGTCCGACCCCATCAGGGGTAGGGCAGCCCCAGCATTTT.

The chain carries TRBV6-5 and TRBJ1-3; no clear D. Germline V lookup: CDR1 MNHEY, CDR2 SVGAGI. This CDR3 has 15 residues. Trimming shortened V by 5 bases and J by 7 bases, and 18 bases separated the two germline ends. The CDR3 loop reads CASSRSSGWRNTIYF. CDR3 sequence (DNA): TGTGCCAGCAGTCGTAGCAGCGGCTGGAGGAACACCATATATTTT.

The sample holds a few counts of this clone. J is TRBJ2-7 and V is TRBV5-1; TRBD2 might be the D (7 bases). V was clipped by 3 bases and J by 0 bases, with 13 bases between them. Germline V gene sequence: CDR1 SGHRS, CDR2 YFSETQ. This CDR3 is built from 15 residues. CDR3 DNA: TGCGCCAGCAGCTGGGGGGGGCCGAGCTCCTACGAGCAGTACGTC. Amino acids: CASSWGGPSSYEQYV.

V gene TRBV5-1 combines with J gene TRBJ1-1; a weak D match, TRBD1 (6 bases). V lost 0 bases and J 3 bases, leaving 12 bases between the germline ends. The CDR3 runs to 15 residues. Germline values: CDR1 SGHRS, CDR2 YFSETQ. CDR3 sequence reads: CASSLEWGGHTEAFF. Written as DNA, the CDR3 is TGCGCCAGCAGCTTGGAATGGGGGGGCCACACTGAAGCTTTCTTT.